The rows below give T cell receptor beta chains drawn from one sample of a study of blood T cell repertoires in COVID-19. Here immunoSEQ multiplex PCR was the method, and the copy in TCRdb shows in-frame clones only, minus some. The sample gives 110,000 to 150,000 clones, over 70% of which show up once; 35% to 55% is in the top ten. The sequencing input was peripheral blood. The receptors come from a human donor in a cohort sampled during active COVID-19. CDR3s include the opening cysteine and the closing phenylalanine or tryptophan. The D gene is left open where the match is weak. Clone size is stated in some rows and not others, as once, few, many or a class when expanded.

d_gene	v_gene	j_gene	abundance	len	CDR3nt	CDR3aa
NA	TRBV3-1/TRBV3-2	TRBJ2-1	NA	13	TGTGCCAGCAGTCAGTCAGCGGTCGGGGAGCAGTTCTTC	CASSQSAVGEQFF
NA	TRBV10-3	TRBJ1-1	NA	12	TGTGCCATCAGTGTTGCCGGGACTGAAGCTTTCTTT	CAISVAGTEAFF
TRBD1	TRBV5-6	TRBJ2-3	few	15	TGTGCCAGCAGCTTCGCCGGGACAGGAATTAATACGCAGTATTTT	CASSFAGTGINTQYF
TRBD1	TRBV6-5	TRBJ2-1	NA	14	TGTGCCAGCAGGGGGACAGGGGGTATGGGTTGGCAGTTCTTC	CASRGTGGMGWQFF
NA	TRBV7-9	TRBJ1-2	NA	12	TGTGCCATTCAGGTTACAGTGTATGGCTACACCTTC	CAIQVTVYGYTF
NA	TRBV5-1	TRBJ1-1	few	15	TGCGCCAGCAGCTTGGAGGTGGGTCGGGGCACTGAAGCTTTCTTT	CASSLEVGRGTEAFF
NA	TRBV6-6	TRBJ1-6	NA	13	TGTGCCAGCAGCCAAGACCGCTCGGGGGCCCTCCACTTT	CASSQDRSGALHF
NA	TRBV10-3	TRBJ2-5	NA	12	TGTGCCATCGGGGACAATCAAGAGACCCAGTACTTC	CAIGDNQETQYF
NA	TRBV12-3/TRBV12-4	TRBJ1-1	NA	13	TGTGCCAGCAGCCTAATTTCAAAGGGGGAAGCTTTCTTT	CASSLISKGEAFF
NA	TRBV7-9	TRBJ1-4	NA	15	TGTGCCAGCAGCTTGCGACAGCCATCTAATGAAAAACTGTTTTTT	CASSLRQPSNEKLFF
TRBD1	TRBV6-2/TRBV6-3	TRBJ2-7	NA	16	TGTGCCAGCAGTTTCTTTCCCCGGGACAGATACTACGAGCAGTACTTC	CASSFFPRDRYYEQYF
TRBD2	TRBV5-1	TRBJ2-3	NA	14	TGCGCCAGCAGCTCCAGCGGGGCCCCAGATACGCAGTATTTT	CASSSSGAPDTQYF
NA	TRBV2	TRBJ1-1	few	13	TGTGCCAGCAGCCCCTGGGGGGGTAGTAAAGCTTTCTTT	CASSPWGGSKAFF
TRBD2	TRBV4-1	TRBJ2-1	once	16	TGCGCCAGCAGCCAAGGGGCTAGCGGGGGGGCAAATGAGCAGTTCTTC	CASSQGASGGANEQFF
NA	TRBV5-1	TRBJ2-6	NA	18	TGCGCCAGCAGCCCGAAGAGAGACTTGCGCTCTGGGGCCAACGTCCTGACTTTC	CASSPKRDLRSGANVLTF
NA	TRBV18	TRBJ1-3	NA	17	TGTGCCAGCTCACCACCGCCGGGGACTACCATAGGAAACACCATATATTTT	CASSPPPGTTIGNTIYF
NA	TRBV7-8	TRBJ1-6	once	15	TGTGCCAGCAGCTTGGGGGCCACGCTATATTCACCCCTCCACTTT	CASSLGATLYSPLHF
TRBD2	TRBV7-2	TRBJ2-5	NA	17	TGTGCCAGCAGCTTAGATTCGGGCGGGGGGGCCTTGGAGACCCAGTACTTC	CASSLDSGGGALETQYF
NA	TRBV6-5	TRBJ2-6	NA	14	TGTGCCAGCAGCCAGAACTCTGGGGCCAACGTCCTGACTTTC	CASSQNSGANVLTF
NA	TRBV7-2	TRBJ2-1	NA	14	TGTGCCAGCAGCCTAGACAGGTCCTACAATGAGCAGTTCTTC	CASSLDRSYNEQFF
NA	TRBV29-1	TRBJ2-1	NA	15	TGCAGCGGTAAAATCGGGACACCTACTTACAATGAGCAGTTCTTC	CSGKIGTPTYNEQFF
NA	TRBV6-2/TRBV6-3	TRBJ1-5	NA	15	TGTGCCAGCAGCCTCAGGGACGGGGGAATTTATCCCCAGCATTTT	CASSLRDGGIYPQHF
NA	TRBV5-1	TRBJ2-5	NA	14	TGCGCCAGCAGCTTGGTTTCGGGAAAAGAGACCCAGTACTTC	CASSLVSGKETQYF
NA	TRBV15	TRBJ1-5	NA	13	TGTGCCACCAGGGCGGGGCAGGATCAGCCCCAGCATTTT	CATRAGQDQPQHF